Listed below are T cell receptor beta chains from one sample, sequenced in a study of T cell responses to AZD1222 COVID-19 vaccine. The table came from immunoSEQ multiplex PCR; TCRdb's copy has only in-frame clones and leaves some out. The sample comprises more than 85,000 clones, around 85% of which are singletons, and about 7.5% rests with the top ten. The source material was peripheral blood, sampled on day 0 of AZD1222 vaccination. The origin of the receptors is an adult in good health. CDR3s include the opening cysteine and the closing phenylalanine or tryptophan. The D gene is left open where the match is weak. Not all rows give a size; the values are once, few, many and, for expanded clones, a class.

>TRBV5-1|TRBJ1-1|-|TRBD1
CASSPTSGTAFEAFF
TGCGCCAGCAGCCCGACCTCCGGGACAGCATTTGAAGCTTTCTTT
>TRBV5-3|TRBJ2-5|-|-
CAGAGNPARIRLETQYF
TGTGCCGGGGCGGGCAATCCGGCCCGAATTAGGTTGGAGACCCAGTACTTC
>TRBV28|TRBJ1-5|-|-
CASSFVRTNNQPQHF
TGTGCCAGCAGTTTTGTGAGGACCAACAATCAGCCCCAGCATTTT
>TRBV7-2|TRBJ1-2|-|-
CASSLGQRNGYTF
TGTGCCAGCAGCTTAGGGCAGAGGAATGGCTACACCTTC
>TRBV10-3|TRBJ1-1|-|-
CAIKGLYEAFF
TGTGCCATCAAGGGGTTATATGAAGCTTTCTTT
>TRBV18|TRBJ2-5|once|-
CASSQTQEETQYF
TGTGCCAGCTCACAGACCCAGGAAGAGACCCAGTACTTC
>TRBV7-3|TRBJ2-6|-|-
CASSPDGYSGANVLTF
TGTGCCAGCAGCCCGGACGGCTACTCTGGGGCCAACGTCCTGACTTTC
>TRBV11-3|TRBJ2-1|-|-
CASSLDARGYNHEQFF
TGTGCCAGCAGCTTAGACGCCCGGGGCTATAACCATGAGCAGTTCTTC
>TRBV7-9|TRBJ1-4|-|-
CASSLVRGINEKLFF
TGTGCCAGCAGCTTAGTTAGAGGAATTAATGAAAAACTGTTTTTT
>TRBV27|TRBJ1-4|-|-
CASSPIQGDNEKLFF
TGTGCCAGCAGTCCAATACAGGGAGATAATGAAAAACTGTTTTTT
>TRBV7-8|TRBJ1-5|-|-
CASSAAWGASNQPQHF
TGTGCCAGCAGCGCAGCCTGGGGCGCGAGCAATCAGCCCCAGCATTTT
>TRBV27|TRBJ2-1|-|TRBD2
CASVGASGRYNEQFF
TGTGCCAGCGTGGGGGCTAGCGGGAGGTACAATGAGCAGTTCTTC
>TRBV12-5|TRBJ1-1|once|TRBD1
CASGAGTATEAFF
TGTGCTAGTGGTGCCGGGACAGCAACTGAAGCTTTCTTT
>TRBV7-2|TRBJ1-3|-|-
CASSATPEHRSTGNTIYF
TGTGCCAGCAGCGCCACGCCCGAGCACAGATCCACTGGAAACACCATATATTTT
>TRBV30|TRBJ2-1|-|-
CAWSPLPSWGDSYNEQFF
TGTGCCTGGAGTCCCCTGCCTTCCTGGGGGGACTCCTACAATGAGCAGTTCTTC
>TRBV28|TRBJ2-3|-|-
CASSRTSTEQTDTQYF
TGTGCCAGCAGCCGAACTTCGACAGAACAGACAGATACGCAGTATTTT
>TRBV20-1|TRBJ1-2|-|-
CSATGNYGYTF
TGCAGTGCCACAGGGAACTATGGCTACACCTTC
>TRBV7-9|TRBJ2-4|once|TRBD2
CASSPRLAGNIQYF
TGTGCCAGCAGCCCTAGACTAGCTGGAAACATTCAGTACTTC
>TRBV19|TRBJ2-5|-|-
CASSMGRQETQYF
TGTGCCAGTAGTATGGGCCGTCAAGAGACCCAGTACTTC
>TRBV28|TRBJ1-6|-|-
CASRENSPLHF
TGTGCCAGCCGAGAGAATTCACCCCTCCACTTT
>TRBV2|TRBJ2-2|-|-
CASARLSANTGELFF
TGTGCCAGCGCTCGACTATCCGCGAACACCGGGGAGCTGTTTTTT
>TRBV4-2|TRBJ1-2|-|TRBD1
CASSQSRAGGFYGYTF
TGTGCCAGCAGCCAGTCCAGGGCAGGGGGCTTCTATGGCTACACCTTC
>TRBV19|TRBJ2-1|-|TRBD2
CASSIDGGGLAGSNEQFF
TGTGCCAGTAGTATAGATGGGGGAGGGCTAGCGGGAAGTAATGAGCAGTTCTTC
>TRBV19|TRBJ1-5|-|-
CASRGPGQRFHF
TGTGCCAGTAGGGGCCCGGGACAAAGGTTTCATTTT
>TRBV7-9|TRBJ1-6|-|-
CASSLQDRSSPLHF
TGTGCCAGCAGCTTACAGGACAGATCTTCACCCCTCCACTTT
>TRBV24-1|TRBJ1-4|-|TRBD1
CATSDPGGQGVPNEKLFF
TGTGCCACCAGTGACCCCGGGGGACAGGGGGTGCCAAATGAAAAACTGTTTTTT
>TRBV28|TRBJ1-1|-|-
CASSLNMNTEAFF
TGTGCCAGCAGTTTGAACATGAACACTGAAGCTTTCTTT
>TRBV29-1|TRBJ2-5|-|-
CSADKGAGQETQYF
TGCAGCGCCGACAAGGGAGCGGGCCAAGAGACCCAGTACTTC
>TRBV28|TRBJ2-2|-|-
CASSSGSSVSTGELFF
TGTGCCAGCAGTTCCGGCTCTTCTGTCAGCACCGGGGAGCTGTTTTTT
>TRBV27|TRBJ2-3|-|-
CASSLRTRLTDTQYF
TGTGCCAGCAGTCTGCGGACCCGCCTCACAGATACGCAGTATTTT
>TRBV28|TRBJ2-5|-|-
CASSLSHSLRTQYF
TGTGCCAGCAGTTTATCGCACAGCCTTCGGACCCAGTACTTC
>TRBV7-3|TRBJ2-6|-|-
CASSPHMGSGANVLTF
TGTGCCAGCAGCCCGCACATGGGGTCTGGGGCCAACGTCCTGACTTTC
>TRBV28|TRBJ2-7|-|TRBD1
CASKDTGTVYEQYF
TGTGCCAGCAAGGATACCGGGACAGTCTACGAGCAGTACTTC
>TRBV18|TRBJ1-1|-|-
CASSPFVENTEAFF
TGTGCCAGCTCACCATTTGTGGAGAACACTGAAGCTTTCTTT
>TRBV11-2|TRBJ2-7|-|-
CASSLVFEQYF
TGTGCCAGCAGCTTAGTTTTCGAGCAGTACTTC
>TRBV7-3|TRBJ1-2|-|TRBD1
CASSSGQGKGYTF
TGTGCCAGCAGCTCGGGACAGGGAAAAGGCTACACCTTC
>TRBV20-1|TRBJ1-2|few|-
CSASIGASYTF
TGCAGTGCTAGTATCGGGGCAAGCTACACCTTC
>TRBV7-9|TRBJ2-1|-|TRBD2
CASSSPGLAKYNEQFF
TGTGCCAGCAGCTCGCCGGGACTAGCGAAATACAATGAGCAGTTCTTC
>TRBV28|TRBJ2-3|-|-
CASSLGGATSTDTQYF
TGTGCCAGCAGTTTAGGAGGAGCAACTAGCACAGATACGCAGTATTTT